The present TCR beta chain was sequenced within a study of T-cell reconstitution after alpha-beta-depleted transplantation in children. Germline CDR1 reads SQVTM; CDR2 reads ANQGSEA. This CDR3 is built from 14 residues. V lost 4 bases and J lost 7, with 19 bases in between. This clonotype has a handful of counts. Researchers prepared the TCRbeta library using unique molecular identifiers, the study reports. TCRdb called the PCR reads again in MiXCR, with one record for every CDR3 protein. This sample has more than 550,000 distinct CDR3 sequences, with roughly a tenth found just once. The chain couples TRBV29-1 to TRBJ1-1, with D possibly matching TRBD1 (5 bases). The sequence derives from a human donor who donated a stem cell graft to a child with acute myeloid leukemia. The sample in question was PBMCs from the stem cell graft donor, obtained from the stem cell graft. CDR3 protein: CSVGVISSTGEAFF. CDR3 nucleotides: TGCAGCGTTGGGGTGATTTCCTCTACAGGTGAAGCTTTCTTT.